The present T cell receptor (beta chain) was sequenced within a study of T cell responses to AZD1222 COVID-19 vaccine. V was pared by 2 bases and J by 3 bases, with 16 bases between. The CDR3 spans 16 residues. Germline assignment: CDR1 MNHNS and CDR2 SASEGT. Sequencing was performed with immunoSEQ multiplex PCR; in TCRdb, only in-frame clones are kept and a portion is missing. The sample holds some 140,000 clones; 93% are singletons and the top ten take 5.4%. A note on this clone: Its specificity is unknown.

Study-level points and caveats: Spike was spanned by vaccine-associated CD4 TCRs, with dominance at 160-218 and 743-854. Baseline seropositivity occurred in only six AZD1222 recipients. Samples come after the peak T cell response, not at day 14.

The sequencing here drew on peripheral blood, taken on day 0 of AZD1222 vaccination. The chain recombines TRBV6-1 with TRBJ1-2; D is ambiguous. This TCR came from an adult in good health. In nucleotides, the CDR3 is TGTGCCAGCAGTGAACCCTCGGAGCCGGTCGACTATGGCTACACCTTC. It codes for CASSEPSEPVDYGYTF.